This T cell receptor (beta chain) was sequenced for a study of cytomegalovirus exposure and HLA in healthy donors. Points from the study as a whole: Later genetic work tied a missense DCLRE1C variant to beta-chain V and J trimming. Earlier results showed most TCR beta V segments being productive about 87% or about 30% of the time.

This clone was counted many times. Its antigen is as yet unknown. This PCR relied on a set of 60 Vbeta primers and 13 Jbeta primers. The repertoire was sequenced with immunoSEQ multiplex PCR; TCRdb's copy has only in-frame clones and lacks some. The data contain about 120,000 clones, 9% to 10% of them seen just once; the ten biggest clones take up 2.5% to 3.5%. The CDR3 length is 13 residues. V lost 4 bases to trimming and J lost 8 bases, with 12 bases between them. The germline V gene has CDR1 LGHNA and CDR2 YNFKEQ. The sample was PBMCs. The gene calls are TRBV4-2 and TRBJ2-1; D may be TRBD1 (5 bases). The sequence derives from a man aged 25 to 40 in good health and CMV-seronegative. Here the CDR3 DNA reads TGTGCCAGCAGCCCCCGGCAAGGGGATGAGCAGTTCTTC. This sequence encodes CASSPRQGDEQFF.